The 30 T cell receptor beta chains presented below share a single source sample, sequenced in a study of blood T cells in healthy people across ages (dated by TCRdb to about 2015). The library was made by 5' RACE. Instrument on record: Illumina HiSeq 2500. The second PCR ran for roughly 7 to 12 cycles and used a J-beta primer mix along with a sample-barcoded 5' primer. TCRdb reprocessed the public reads (quality trimming at Q25 with fastp, clone calling with MiXCR) and kept in-frame beta chains. Entries are consolidated by CDR3 protein sequence, retaining the most common genes and DNA. Recorded for this sample are 550,000 to 650,000 distinct CDR3 sequences; roughly a quarter of them occurred a single time. Jointly, the top ten make up approximately 3.7% of the sample. Another study also made use of these data, one on T cells of mothers and their children.

Sequencing input: blood. These receptors all stem from a boy between 2 and 15 years old in good health.

This clonotype was found a few times. The chain carries TRBV6-1 and TRBJ2-6, with a weak D call TRBD1 (6 bases). V was shortened by 7 bases and J by 4 bases, with 14 bases between the two germline ends. Germline V lookup: CDR1 MNHNS, CDR2 SASEGT. The CDR3 has 15 residues. Here the CDR3 reads CASIDRIKGANVLTF. Here the CDR3 DNA reads TGTGCCAGCATTGACAGGATCAAGGGGGCCAACGTCCTGACTTTC.

About this clonotype: Since no conserved phenylalanine or tryptophan closes the CDR3, a read error is the likely cause. This chain uses TRBV2 with TRBJ2-3, with no clear D. CDR1 is SNHLY and CDR2 is FYNNEI in the germline V gene. CDR3 size: 15 residues. V was shortened by 0 bases and J by 3 bases, with 10 bases between the two germline ends. The DNA of the CDR3 is TGTGCCAGCAGTGAAGCGCGCCCTTCGACAGATACGCAGTATTTG. It yields the protein CASSEARPSTDTQYL.

In this sample, this clonotype turned up a few times. The genes are TRBV2 and TRBJ2-1; 8 bases agree with TRBD2. The V gene's germline CDR1 is SNHLY and CDR2 FYNNEI. The CDR3 runs to 14 residues. Trimming took 8 bases from V and 2 from J; bases not matched to a gene: 5. CDR3 coding DNA: TGTGCCAGCTCCGGGGGGGGTCCCTACAATGAGCAGTTCTTC. Translating it yields CASSGGGPYNEQFF. Based on the CDR3 plus reference TRBV2 and TRBJ2-1, the full variable domain is EPEVTQTPSHQVTQMGQEVILRCVPISNHLYFYWYRQILGQKVEFLVSFYNNEISEKSEIFDDQFSVERPDGSNFTLKIRSTKLEDSAMYFCASSGGGPYNEQFFGPGTRLTVL.

In its sample, this clonotype was seen a few times. The rearrangement uses TRBV27 and TRBJ2-1, with no clear D. The V gene lost 3 bases and the J gene lost 0 bases, with 15 bases spanning the gap. CDR3 length equals 17 residues. CDR1 is MNHEY and CDR2 is SMNVEV in the germline V gene (reference sequence). CDR3 nucleotide sequence: TGTGCCAGCAGTTTGGTAGGCACAGCGAGCTCCTACAATGAGCAGTTCTTC. Translated, it gives CASSLVGTASSYNEQFF.

This clonotype was recorded only once. The chain carries TRBV27 and TRBJ2-7; D not certain. Trimming left V 5 bases short and J 0 bases short, with 11 bases between. Germline loops: CDR1 MNHEY, CDR2 SMNVEV (reference sequence). This CDR3 has 14 residues. The CDR3 region is CASSPRRTSYEQYF. CDR3 nucleotides: TGTGCCAGCAGTCCACGACGGACCTCCTACGAGCAGTACTTC.

This clonotype occurred a few times. CDR3 amino acids: CASSLAGGRYEQFF. In DNA, the CDR3 is TGTGCCAGCAGCTTAGCGGGGGGCCGGTATGAGCAGTTCTTC. The V call is TRBV7-8, the J call TRBJ2-1; tentatively, D is TRBD1 or TRBD2 (6 bases each). The CDR3 is 14 amino acids. Trimming stripped 0 bases from V and 8 bases from J, with 11 bases between. Germline CDR1 SGHVS, CDR2 FQNEAQ.

This clonotype came up a few times. The genes are TRBV7-9 and TRBJ2-7, with 7 bases aligning to TRBD1. The CDR3 runs to 13 residues. V was clipped by 9 bases and J by 3 bases; unmatched bases: 8. Germline CDR1 is SEHNR and CDR2 is FQNEAQ (reference sequence). CDR3: CASRGQLGYEQYF. In nucleotides, the CDR3 is TGTGCCAGTCGGGGACAGCTGGGCTACGAGCAGTACTTC.

J is TRBJ2-2 and V is TRBV12-3 or TRBV12-4, with D unclear. The V end was cut by 9 bases, the J end by 8 bases, with 10 bases between. The CDR3 runs to 11 residues. For the CDR3, the DNA is TGTGCCAGTATTCGGGCGGGGGAGCTGTTTTTT. As protein: CASIRAGELFF.

The genes are TRBV27 and TRBJ2-5; 7 bases fit TRBD1. Matching the DNA end better, TRBJ2-7 makes the J call doubtful. Germline V gene lookup returns CDR1 MNHEY and CDR2 SMNVEV (reference sequence). CDR3 length: 15 amino acids. The CDR3 sequence: CASRHRGGGSYEQYF. CDR3 DNA: TGTGCCAGCAGGCACAGGGGTGGGGGCTCCTACGAGCAGTACTTC.

V is TRBV6-5 and J is TRBJ1-2, with TRBD1 matching 7 bases. Germline CDR1 and CDR2: MNHEY and SVGAGI. This CDR3 comprises 15 residues. J was trimmed by 8 bases and V by 0 bases; bases with no gene match: 9. CDR3 region: CASSYSTGTSMGYTF. DNA of the CDR3: TGTGCCAGCAGTTACTCGACAGGGACCTCTATGGGCTACACCTTC.

There are a few counts of this clonotype. The chain couples TRBV12-3 or TRBV12-4 to TRBJ2-6; TRBD1 matches 8 bases. After removal of 5 bases from V and 0 bases from J, the junction contained 6 bases not matched to a gene. This CDR3 spans 17 amino acids. CDR3 protein: CASSTWDRSSGANVLTF. As DNA, the CDR3 is TGTGCCAGCAGTACTTGGGACAGGTCCTCTGGGGCCAACGTCCTGACTTTC.

This clonotype has a handful of counts. CDR3 nucleotide sequence: TGCAGTGCTAGACAGACAGGGTCGGGGGGCTACACCTTC. Its translation: CSARQTGSGGYTF. The rearrangement uses TRBV20-1 and TRBJ1-2; TRBD1 matches 7 bases. Germline lookup yields CDR1 DFQATT and CDR2 SNEGSKA (reference sequence). The trim removed 2 bases at V and 8 bases at J, leaving 8 bases unmatched. This CDR3 is 13 amino acids long.

This clonotype was observed a few times. This chain joins TRBV14 and TRBJ1-1, with D unclear. V lost 4 bases and J 7 bases, leaving 10 bases between the germline ends. The CDR3 is made up of 12 amino acids. In germline, CDR1 is SGHDN, CDR2 FVKESK. The CDR3 sequence: CASSLMGLEAFF. CDR3 DNA sequence: TGTGCCAGCAGCCTAATGGGCCTTGAAGCTTTCTTT. Looking up the rest from reference TRBV14 and TRBJ1-1 gives the full variable domain: EAGVTQFPSHSVIEKGQTVTLRCDPISGHDNLYWYRRVMGKEIKFLLHFVKESKQDESGMPNNRFLAERTGGTYSTLKVQPAELEDSGVYFCASSLMGLEAFFGQGTRLTVV.

Only a few counts were recorded for this clonotype. The genes are TRBV4-3 and TRBJ2-7; D is unresolved. Germline V gives CDR1 LGHNA, CDR2 YSLEER. The CDR3 is 13 amino acids. V lost 4 bases and J 3 bases, leaving 10 bases between the germline ends. The CDR3 protein is CASSPRLHYEQYF. The CDR3 DNA follows: TGCGCCAGCAGCCCAAGACTTCACTACGAGCAGTACTTC.

The chain has TRBV29-1 and TRBJ1-2; no firm D call. This CDR3 has 15 amino acids. Per the germline V gene, CDR1 is SQVTM and CDR2 is ANQGSEA. Trimming removed 1 base at V and 3 bases at J, with 15 bases between. The CDR3 region has the DNA TGCAGCGTTGAAGGAATTCTCGGTCAGGACTATGGCTACACCTTC. Residues: CSVEGILGQDYGYTF.

V usage is TRBV14 and J usage is TRBJ2-7; 7 bases are a match to TRBD1. There are 18 residues in the CDR3. Germline CDR1 SGHDN, CDR2 FVKESK. The V segment lost 1 base and the J segment 5 bases; nucleotides outside the gene matches: 17. Written as DNA, the CDR3 is TGTGCCAGCAGCCAAGGAAGGGGGCTGACCCCTTTACTTAACGAGCAGTACTTC. Translated, it gives CASSQGRGLTPLLNEQYF.

The chain combines TRBV7-2 with TRBJ2-7; 10 positions match TRBD1. CDR1 is SGHTA and CDR2 is FQGNSA in the germline V gene. The CDR3 covers 15 residues. The V gene end was trimmed by 4 bases and the J gene end by 7 bases; junction bases not matched to a gene: 10. In DNA form, the CDR3 reads TGTGCCAGCAGCTGGACCGGGACAGGGGTCCGTGAGCAGTACTTC. Translated, it gives CASSWTGTGVREQYF.

This clonotype appeared a few times. The CDR3 loop is CSTRGLAEYNEQFF. CDR3 bases: TGCAGCACAAGGGGACTAGCGGAGTACAATGAGCAGTTCTTC. The chain carries TRBV29-1 and TRBJ2-1, with 11 bases that match TRBD2. The CDR3 spans 14 residues. J lost 4 bases, V lost 8 bases, and 7 bases had no gene match. Germline values: CDR1 SQVTM, CDR2 ANQGSEA.

J is TRBJ1-4 and V is TRBV4-1; D ambiguous. Germline CDR1 MGHRA, CDR2 YSYEKL. V was trimmed by 5 bases and J by 0 bases, leaving 16 bases between them. CDR3 length equals 17 residues. CDR3 DNA sequence: TGCGCCAGCAGCGGGAGGGAACGGATTGCAACTAATGAAAAACTGTTTTTT. As protein: CASSGRERIATNEKLFF.

This clonotype was counted only a few times. The rearrangement uses TRBV27 and TRBJ2-7; 9 bases line up with TRBD1. J lost 4 bases, V lost 8 bases, and 6 bases had no gene match. Germline loops: CDR1 MNHEY, CDR2 SMNVEV (reference sequence). This CDR3 region has 13 residues. CDR3 amino acids: CASGTGSLYEQYF. CDR3 in DNA: TGTGCCAGCGGGACAGGGAGCCTTTACGAGCAGTACTTC.

As for this clonotype: Mismatch with germline at one junction end may stem from a read error. The rearrangement links TRBV7-2 to TRBJ2-3; 10 bases are shared with TRBD2. Germline V gene data show CDR1 as SGHTA and CDR2 as FQGNSA. This CDR3 has 12 residues. Here the CDR3 reads CASSVALAGVMF. CDR3 nucleotide sequence: TGTGCCAGCAGCGTAGCTCTAGCGGGAGTGATGTTT.

To note about this clonotype: One end of the junction is discordant with germline, which a read error may explain. The chain couples TRBV12-3 or TRBV12-4 to TRBJ2-7, with TRBD2 matching over 9 bases. The CDR3 totals 14 residues. The CDR3 loop is CASSLAGALYEQYF. The CDR3 DNA follows: TGTGCCAGCAGCTTAGCGGGGGCCCTCTACGAGCAGTACTTC.

This clonotype has more than one count but fewer than ten. This chain connects TRBV9 to TRBJ2-5; tentative D call: TRBD2 (6 bases). Judging by the DNA end, TRBJ2-1 fits better; the J call may be wrong. The CDR3 length is 12 residues. The germline CDR1 and CDR2 sequences are SGDLS and YYNGEE. Here the CDR3 reads CASSSGLSGQFF. CDR3 DNA: TGTGCCAGCAGCTCGGGACTTTCAGGGCAGTTCTTC.

In this sample, this clonotype turned up a few times. This chain uses TRBV12-5 with TRBJ2-6; D perhaps matches TRBD1 (5 bases). This CDR3 spans 15 amino acids. With 8 bases removed from V and 0 bases from J, the gap between germline ends came to 11 bases. CDR1 and CDR2 from the germline V gene are LGHNT and FRNRAP. The CDR3 region is CASRPGYSGANVLTF. In nucleotides, the CDR3 is TGTGCTAGTCGACCAGGGTACTCTGGGGCCAACGTCCTGACTTTC.

This clonotype was seen only a few times. The chain's CDR3 is CATSRSGQGVSYEQYF. The CDR3 DNA sequence: TGTGCCACCAGCAGATCCGGACAGGGAGTTTCCTACGAGCAGTACTTC. The rearrangement links TRBV15 to TRBJ2-5; 8 bases fit TRBD1. The closer fit of TRBJ2-7 to the DNA end suggests the J call may be wrong. The CDR3 loop spans 16 amino acids. Looked up from germline, CDR1 is LNHNV and CDR2 is YYDKDF (reference sequence).

This clonotype has a count of ten or more. The chain carries TRBV29-1 and TRBJ2-1; perhaps TRBD2 as D (5 bases). The V gene lost 1 base and the J gene lost 3 bases, with 10 bases spanning the gap. Germline V CDR1 and CDR2: SQVTM, ANQGSEA. The CDR3 covers 14 residues. CDR3 sequence reads: CSVEGGLRYNEQFF. The CDR3 region has the DNA TGCAGCGTTGAAGGAGGGCTCCGCTACAATGAGCAGTTCTTC.

This clonotype turned up a few times. The chain links TRBV7-2 to TRBJ1-6; no clear D. This CDR3 has 15 amino acids. Germline-derived CDR1 and CDR2 are SGHTA and FQGNSA. The V gene lost 5 bases and the J gene lost 1 base, with 9 bases spanning the gap. The CDR3 nucleotides read TGTGCCAGCAGCCTAACAGAGTCCTATAATTCACCCCTCCACTTT. It specifies CASSLTESYNSPLHF.

This clonotype was detected only a few times. This chain joins TRBV11-2 and TRBJ2-7; D is uncertain. From germline, CDR1 is SGHAT and CDR2 FQNNGV. This CDR3 has 16 residues. Trimming took 0 bases from V and 0 from J, leaving 12 bases between them. CDR3 protein: CASSLEVVRSSYEQYF. CDR3 nucleotides: TGTGCCAGCAGCTTAGAGGTCGTGCGGAGCTCCTACGAGCAGTACTTC.

The chain combines TRBV20-1 with TRBJ2-1; 9 bases fit TRBD2. The CDR3 loop spans 16 amino acids. Germline values: CDR1 DFQATT, CDR2 SNEGSKA (reference sequence). J gave up 0 bases and V 5 bases, and 8 bases lay outside the gene matches. The CDR3 spells CSAWPPTSGSYNEQFF. CDR3 bases: TGCAGTGCTTGGCCTCCGACTAGCGGCTCCTACAATGAGCAGTTCTTC.

The chain uses TRBV7-2 and TRBJ1-2, with TRBD1 matching over 9 bases. This CDR3 is 15 amino acids long. Germline loops: CDR1 SGHTA, CDR2 FQGNSA. V shed 5 bases, J shed 8 bases, and the junction held 12 bases outside the gene matches. The CDR3 sequence: CASSEQSRDRVGYTF. CDR3 coding DNA: TGTGCCAGCAGCGAACAGTCCCGGGACAGGGTCGGCTACACCTTC.